This T cell receptor beta chain was found in a study of CD8 T cells in Susac syndrome. With random hexamers, reverse transcription was performed on 0.5 to 1 ug of RNA. The method of amplification for TCR beta CDR3 was immunoSEQ multiplex PCR, covering 54 Vbeta and 13 Jbeta. TCRdb independently ran MiXCR on the immunoSEQ multiplex PCR reads; one entry per CDR3 protein. Of some 150,000 distinct CDR3 sequences in the sample, roughly 94% were seen once. Sequencing of TCR beta drew on CD8+ and CD4+ T cells from blood. In contrast to the negatively isolated CD8+ and CD4+ T cells, TEMRA cells were FACS-enriched. V lost 0 bases, J lost 7 bases, and 18 bases lay in between. Germline assignment: CDR1 MGHRA and CDR2 YSYEKL. The CDR3 has 16 residues. This clonotype was seen once.

The V gene is TRBV4-1, the J gene TRBJ1-2, with D maybe TRBD1 (6 bases). The sequenced material came from CD8+ T cells from PBMCs. The TCR comes from a human donor with multiple sclerosis. The CDR3 region is CASSQDIRGGQLGYTF. The DNA for the CDR3 is TGCGCCAGCAGCCAAGATATCAGGGGCGGGCAGCTTGGCTACACCTTC.